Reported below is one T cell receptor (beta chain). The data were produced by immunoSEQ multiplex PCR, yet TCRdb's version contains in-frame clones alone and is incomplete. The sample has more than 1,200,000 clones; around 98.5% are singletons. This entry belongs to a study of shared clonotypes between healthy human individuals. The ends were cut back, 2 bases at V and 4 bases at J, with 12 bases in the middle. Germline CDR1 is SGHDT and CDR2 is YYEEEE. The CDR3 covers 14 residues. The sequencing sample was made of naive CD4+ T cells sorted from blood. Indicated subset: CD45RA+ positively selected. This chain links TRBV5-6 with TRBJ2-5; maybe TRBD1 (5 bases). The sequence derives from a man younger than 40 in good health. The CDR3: CASSFDGAGETQYF. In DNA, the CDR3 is TGTGCCAGCAGCTTCGATGGGGCTGGAGAGACCCAGTACTTC.